Sequencing of this TCR beta chain was carried out in a study of CD8 T cells in ankylosing spondylitis. General observations from the study: Disease-linked clones were reportedly significantly enriched in matched ankylosing spondylitis synovial fluid. Clones linked to the disease showed a CD8+ phenotype. They occurred at relatively low frequencies in peripheral blood.

V was clipped by 4 bases and J by 4 bases; unmatched bases: 5. CDR3 length: 14 amino acids. The table lists this clonotype with a few counts. Antigen specificity is unknown. TCRdb used MiXCR to reprocess the 5' RACE reads, holding one entry per CDR3 protein. The sample holds around 130,000 distinct CDR3 sequences, roughly an eighth seen once. The chain combines TRBV12-3 or TRBV12-4 with TRBJ2-5; 8 bases are shared with TRBD1. The sequence came from a female donor with ankylosing spondylitis or in good health (not recorded which). Material for sequencing was blood, either unsorted or a sorted T cell fraction (not recorded which). The CDR3 bases are TGTGCCAGCAGTTCTCCTGGACAGGGAGAGACCCAGTACTTC. This codes for CASSSPGQGETQYF.